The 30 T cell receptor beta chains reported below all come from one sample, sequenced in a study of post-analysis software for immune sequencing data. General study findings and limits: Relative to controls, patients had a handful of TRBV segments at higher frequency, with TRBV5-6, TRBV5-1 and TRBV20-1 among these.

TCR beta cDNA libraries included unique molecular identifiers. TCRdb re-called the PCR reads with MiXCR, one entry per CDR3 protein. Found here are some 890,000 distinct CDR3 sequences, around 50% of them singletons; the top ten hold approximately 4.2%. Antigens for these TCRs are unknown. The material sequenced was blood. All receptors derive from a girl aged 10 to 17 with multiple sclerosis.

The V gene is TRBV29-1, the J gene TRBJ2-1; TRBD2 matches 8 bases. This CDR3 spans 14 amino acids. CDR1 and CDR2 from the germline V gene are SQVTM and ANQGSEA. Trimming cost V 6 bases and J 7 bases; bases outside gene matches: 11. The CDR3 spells CSVDFSGKGNEQFF. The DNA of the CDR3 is TGCAGCGTAGATTTTAGCGGGAAGGGAAATGAGCAGTTCTTC.

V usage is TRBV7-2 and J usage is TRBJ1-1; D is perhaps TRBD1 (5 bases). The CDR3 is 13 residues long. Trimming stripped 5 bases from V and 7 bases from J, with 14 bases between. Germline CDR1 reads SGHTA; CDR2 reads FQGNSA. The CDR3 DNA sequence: TGTGCCAGCAGCCTCCAACGGGGGGGTGAAGCTTTCTTT. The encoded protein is CASSLQRGGEAFF.

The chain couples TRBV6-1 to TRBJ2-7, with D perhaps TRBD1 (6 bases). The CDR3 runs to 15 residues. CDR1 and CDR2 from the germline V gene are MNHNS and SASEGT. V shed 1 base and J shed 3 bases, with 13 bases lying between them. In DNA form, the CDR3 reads TGTGCCAGCAGTGAAGTCCGGACAGCCGTCTACGAGCAGTACTTC. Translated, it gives CASSEVRTAVYEQYF.

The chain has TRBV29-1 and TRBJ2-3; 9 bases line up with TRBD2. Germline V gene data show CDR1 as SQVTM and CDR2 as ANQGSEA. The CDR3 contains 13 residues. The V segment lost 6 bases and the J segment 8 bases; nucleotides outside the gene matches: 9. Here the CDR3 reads CSVRGLAQVTQYF. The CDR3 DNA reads TGCAGCGTCCGTGGACTAGCGCAGGTTACGCAGTATTTT.

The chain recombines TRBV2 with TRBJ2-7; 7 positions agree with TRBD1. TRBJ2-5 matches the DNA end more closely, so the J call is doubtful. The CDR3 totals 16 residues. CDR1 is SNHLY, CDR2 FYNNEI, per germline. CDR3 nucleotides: TGTGCCAGCAGTGAACACGAAGGGGGCAGGAGAGAGACCCAGTACTTC. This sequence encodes CASSEHEGGRRETQYF.

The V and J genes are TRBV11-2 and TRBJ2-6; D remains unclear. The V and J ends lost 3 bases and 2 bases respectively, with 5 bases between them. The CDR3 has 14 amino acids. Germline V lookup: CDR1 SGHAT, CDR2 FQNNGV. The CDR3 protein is CASSLHTGANVLTF. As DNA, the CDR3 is TGTGCCAGCAGCTTGCACACTGGGGCCAACGTCCTGACTTTC.

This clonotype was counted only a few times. DNA for the CDR3: TGTGCCAGCAGCCAAGATGTGAAACTTGGGACCCAGTACTTC. Encoded protein: CASSQDVKLGTQYF. This chain uses TRBV3-1 with TRBJ2-5; D is uncertain. This CDR3 is built from 14 residues. Trimming removed 0 bases from V and 7 bases from J, with 12 bases in between. The germline gives CDR1 LGHDT, CDR2 YNNKEL (reference sequence).

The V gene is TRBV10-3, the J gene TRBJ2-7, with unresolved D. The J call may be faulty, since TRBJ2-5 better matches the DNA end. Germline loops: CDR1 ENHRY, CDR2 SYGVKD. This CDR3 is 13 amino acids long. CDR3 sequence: CAISVSAQETQYF. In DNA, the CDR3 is TGTGCCATCAGTGTGTCTGCCCAGGAGACCCAGTACTTC.

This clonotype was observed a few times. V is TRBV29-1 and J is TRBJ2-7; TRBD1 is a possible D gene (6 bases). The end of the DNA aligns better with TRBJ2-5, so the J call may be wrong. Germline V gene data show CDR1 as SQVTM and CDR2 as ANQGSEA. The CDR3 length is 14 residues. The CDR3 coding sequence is TGCAGCGACTTACGACAGGCGAAGTATGGGACCCAGTACTTC. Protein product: CSDLRQAKYGTQYF.

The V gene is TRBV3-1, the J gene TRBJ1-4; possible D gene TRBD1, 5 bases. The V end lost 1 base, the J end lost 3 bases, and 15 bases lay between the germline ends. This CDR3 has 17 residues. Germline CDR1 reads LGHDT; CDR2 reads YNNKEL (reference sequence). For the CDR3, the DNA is TGTGCCAGCAGCCAAGGGACCTCGGGACGAGCTAATGAAAAACTGTTTTTT. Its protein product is CASSQGTSGRANEKLFF.

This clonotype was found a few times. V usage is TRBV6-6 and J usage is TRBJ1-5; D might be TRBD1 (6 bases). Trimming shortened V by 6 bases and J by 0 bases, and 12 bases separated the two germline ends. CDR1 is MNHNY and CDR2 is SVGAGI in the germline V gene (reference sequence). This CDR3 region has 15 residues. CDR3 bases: TGTGCCAGCAGGTACGAGGGGGATAGCAATCAGCCCCAGCATTTT. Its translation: CASRYEGDSNQPQHF.

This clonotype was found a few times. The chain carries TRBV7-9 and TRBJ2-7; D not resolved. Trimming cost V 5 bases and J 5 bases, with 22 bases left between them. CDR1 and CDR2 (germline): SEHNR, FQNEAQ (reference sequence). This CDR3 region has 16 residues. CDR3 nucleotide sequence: TGTGCCAGCAGCCTCCGGGTAAAGGAAAGATTGGACGAGCAGTACTTC. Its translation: CASSLRVKERLDEQYF.

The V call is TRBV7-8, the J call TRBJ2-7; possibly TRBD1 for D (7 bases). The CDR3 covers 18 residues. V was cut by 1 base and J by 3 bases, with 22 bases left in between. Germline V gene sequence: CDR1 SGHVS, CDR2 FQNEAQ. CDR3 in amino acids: CASSLVGSAGTARYEQYF. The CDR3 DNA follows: TGTGCCAGCAGCTTAGTAGGTTCGGCGGGGACAGCCCGCTACGAGCAGTACTTC.

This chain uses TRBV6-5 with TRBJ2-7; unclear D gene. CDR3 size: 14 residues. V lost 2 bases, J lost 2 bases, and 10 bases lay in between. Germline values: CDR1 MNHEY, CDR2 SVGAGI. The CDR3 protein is CASSYALPPYEQYF. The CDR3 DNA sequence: TGTGCCAGCAGTTACGCCCTACCCCCCTACGAGCAGTACTTC.

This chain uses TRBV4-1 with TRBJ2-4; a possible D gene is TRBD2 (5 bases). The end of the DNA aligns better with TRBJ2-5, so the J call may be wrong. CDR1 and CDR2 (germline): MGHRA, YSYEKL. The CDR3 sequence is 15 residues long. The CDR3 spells CASSQPGLNQETQYF. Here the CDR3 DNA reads TGCGCCAGCAGCCAACCTGGACTCAACCAAGAGACCCAGTACTTC.

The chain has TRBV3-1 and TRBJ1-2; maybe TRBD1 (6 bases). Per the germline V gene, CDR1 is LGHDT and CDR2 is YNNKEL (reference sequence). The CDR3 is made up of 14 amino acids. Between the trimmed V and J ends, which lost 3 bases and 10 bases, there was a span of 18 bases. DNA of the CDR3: TGTGCCAGCAGCCAGACCCGGGACACGCTCTACTACACCTTC. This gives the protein CASSQTRDTLYYTF.

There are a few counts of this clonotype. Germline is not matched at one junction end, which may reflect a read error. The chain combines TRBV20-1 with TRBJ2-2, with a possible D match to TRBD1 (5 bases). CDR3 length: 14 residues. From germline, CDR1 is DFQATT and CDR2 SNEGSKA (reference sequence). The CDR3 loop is CGAQLTGNTGELFF. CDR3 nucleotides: TGCGGTGCCCAACTTACAGGGAACACCGGGGAGCTGTTTTTT.

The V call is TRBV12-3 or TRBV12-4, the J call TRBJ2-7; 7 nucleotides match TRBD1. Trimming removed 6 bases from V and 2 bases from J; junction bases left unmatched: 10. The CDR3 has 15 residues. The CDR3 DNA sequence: TGTGCCAGCAGCTTCAGGACAGGACCCCCCTACGAGCAGTACTTC. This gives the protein CASSFRTGPPYEQYF.

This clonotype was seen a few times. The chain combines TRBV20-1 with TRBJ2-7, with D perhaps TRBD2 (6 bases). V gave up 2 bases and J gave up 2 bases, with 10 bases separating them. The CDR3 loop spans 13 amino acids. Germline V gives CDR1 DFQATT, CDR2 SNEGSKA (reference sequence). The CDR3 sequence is CSARRGLTYEQYF. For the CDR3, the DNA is TGCAGTGCTAGAAGGGGACTCACCTACGAGCAGTACTTC.

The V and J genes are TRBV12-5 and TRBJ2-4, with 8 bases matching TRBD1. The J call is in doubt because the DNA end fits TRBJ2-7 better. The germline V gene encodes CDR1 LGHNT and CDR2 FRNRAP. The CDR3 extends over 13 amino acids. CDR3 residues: CASGTGGTYEQYF. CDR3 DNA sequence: TGTGCTAGTGGAACAGGGGGGACCTACGAGCAGTACTTC.

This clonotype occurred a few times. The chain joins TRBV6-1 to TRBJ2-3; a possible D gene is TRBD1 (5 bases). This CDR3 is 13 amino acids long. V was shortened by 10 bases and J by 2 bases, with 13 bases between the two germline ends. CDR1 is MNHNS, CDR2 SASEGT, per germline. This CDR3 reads CATYTGYTDTQYF. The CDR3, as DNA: TGTGCCACCTACACAGGATACACAGATACGCAGTATTTT.

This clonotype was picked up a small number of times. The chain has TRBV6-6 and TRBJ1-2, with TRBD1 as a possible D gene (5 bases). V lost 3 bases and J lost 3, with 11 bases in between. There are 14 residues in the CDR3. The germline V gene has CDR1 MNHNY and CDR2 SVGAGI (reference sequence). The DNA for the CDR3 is TGTGCCAGCAGTTATTCGACAGACCACTATGGCTACACCTTC. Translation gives CASSYSTDHYGYTF.

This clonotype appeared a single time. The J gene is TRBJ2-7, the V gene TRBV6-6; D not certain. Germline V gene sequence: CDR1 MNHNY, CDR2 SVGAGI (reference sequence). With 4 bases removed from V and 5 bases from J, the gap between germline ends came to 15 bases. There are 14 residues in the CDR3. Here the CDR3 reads CASSSIRPVDEQYF. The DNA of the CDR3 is TGTGCCAGCAGTTCAATACGTCCTGTGGACGAGCAGTACTTC.

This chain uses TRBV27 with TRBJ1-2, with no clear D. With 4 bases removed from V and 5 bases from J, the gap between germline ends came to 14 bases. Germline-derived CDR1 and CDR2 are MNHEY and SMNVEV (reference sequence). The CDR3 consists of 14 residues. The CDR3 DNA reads TGTGCCAGCAGTTCCGGTCCCACCGCGTATGGCTACACCTTC. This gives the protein CASSSGPTAYGYTF.

The CDR3 protein is CASRLQGSNEKLFF. The CDR3 region has the DNA TGCGCCAGCCGACTCCAGGGGTCTAATGAAAAACTGTTTTTT. The genes are TRBV4-1 and TRBJ1-4; D is perhaps TRBD1 (6 bases). V was shortened by 8 bases and J by 3 bases, with 13 bases between the two germline ends. Germline V lookup: CDR1 MGHRA, CDR2 YSYEKL. This CDR3 is 14 amino acids long.

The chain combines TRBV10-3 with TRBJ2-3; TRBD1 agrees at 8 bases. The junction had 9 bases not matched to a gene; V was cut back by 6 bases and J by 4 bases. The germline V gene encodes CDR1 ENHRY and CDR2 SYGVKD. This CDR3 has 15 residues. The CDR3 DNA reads TGTGCCATCAGGCCCACAGGGGGATTGGCAGATACGCAGTATTTT. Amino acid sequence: CAIRPTGGLADTQYF.

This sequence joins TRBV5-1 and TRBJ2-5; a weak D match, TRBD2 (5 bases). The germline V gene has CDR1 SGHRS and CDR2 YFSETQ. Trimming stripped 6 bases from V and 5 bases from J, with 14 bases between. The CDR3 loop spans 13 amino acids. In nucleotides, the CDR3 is TGCGCCAGCAATAGCGAAGCCCGGGAGACCCAGTACTTC. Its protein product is CASNSEARETQYF.

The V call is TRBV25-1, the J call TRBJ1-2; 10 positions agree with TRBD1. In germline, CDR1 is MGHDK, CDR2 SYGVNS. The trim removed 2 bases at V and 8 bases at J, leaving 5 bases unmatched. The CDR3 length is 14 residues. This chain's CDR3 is CASSEPGQGKGYTF. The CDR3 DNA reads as TGTGCCAGCAGTGAACCGGGACAGGGGAAAGGCTACACCTTC.

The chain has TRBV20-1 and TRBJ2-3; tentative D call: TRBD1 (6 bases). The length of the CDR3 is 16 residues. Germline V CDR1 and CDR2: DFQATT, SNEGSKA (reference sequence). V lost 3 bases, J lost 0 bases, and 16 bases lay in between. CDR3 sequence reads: CSARDGTRSSTDTQYF. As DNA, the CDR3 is TGCAGTGCTAGGGACGGGACAAGGTCTAGCACAGATACGCAGTATTTT.

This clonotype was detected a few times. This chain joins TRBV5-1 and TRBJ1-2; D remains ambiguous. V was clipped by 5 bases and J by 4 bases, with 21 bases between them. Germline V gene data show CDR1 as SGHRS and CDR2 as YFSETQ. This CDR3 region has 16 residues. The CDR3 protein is CASSFAPSTVIYGYTF. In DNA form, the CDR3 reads TGCGCCAGCAGTTTCGCCCCTTCAACTGTTATCTATGGCTACACCTTC.